The entry below describes one T cell receptor beta chain. Each recovered donor of Cohort 3 presented with two negative PCRs, clearance, or symptom resolution. After removal of 4 bases from V and 6 bases from J, the junction contained 17 bases not matched to a gene. Germline V CDR1 and CDR2: MNHEY, SMNVEV (reference sequence). CDR3 length: 18 residues. The protocol was immunoSEQ multiplex PCR, while the TCRdb copy is restricted to in-frame clones and leaves out a portion. The sample yields about 220,000 clones, over 80% seen once. These data belong to a study of blood T cell repertoires in COVID-19. Study summary: Whether acute or convalescent, the COVID-19 samples came from the United States, Italy and Spain.

Sequenced input: PBMCs or T cells enriched from blood (not recorded which). The source of this sequence is a middle-aged woman who had recovered from COVID-19. The chain uses TRBV27 and TRBJ2-7; 11 bases fit TRBD2. The CDR3 sequence is CASSSPTSGNVRLGEQYF. Written as DNA, the CDR3 is TGTGCCAGCAGTTCCCCGACTAGCGGGAACGTGAGGTTGGGCGAGCAGTACTTC.